Listed here are 7 T cell receptor beta chains from one sample, sequenced in a study of CD8 T cells in ankylosing spondylitis. TCRdb passed the 5' RACE reads through MiXCR, listing each CDR3 protein once. The profile covers about 66,000 distinct CDR3 sequences, with 6.2% appearing a single time and approximately 4.5% taken by the ten largest. The sequencing sample was made of synovial fluid, either unsorted or a sorted T cell fraction (not recorded which). These TCRs come from a male donor with ankylosing spondylitis.

This clonotype occurred a few times. The V and J genes are TRBV12-5 and TRBJ2-3; no firm D call. The CDR3 is 15 residues long. Trimming left V 3 bases short and J 0 bases short, with 10 bases between. CDR1 is LGHNT and CDR2 is FRNRAP in the germline V gene. The CDR3 spells CASGFGAPSTDTQYF. CDR3 DNA sequence: TGTGCTAGTGGTTTTGGAGCACCCAGCACAGATACGCAGTATTTT.

The table lists this clonotype with many counts. The chain joins TRBV10-3 to TRBJ2-6; the D is unclear. The CDR3 length is 13 residues. V lost 7 bases to trimming and J lost 10 bases, with 14 bases between them. The germline CDR1 and CDR2 sequences are ENHRY and SYGVKD. For the CDR3, the DNA is TGTGCCATCACCGAGACCCCGCGGAACGTCCTGACTTTC. It translates to CAITETPRNVLTF.

The chain has TRBV11-2 and TRBJ1-2, with 8 bases that match TRBD1. CDR3 length equals 16 residues. Germline lookup yields CDR1 SGHAT and CDR2 FQNNGV. V lost 5 bases and J lost 6; bases outside the gene matches: 14. The CDR3 coding sequence is TGTGCCAGCAGCGACCCTCGGGACAGGCGGAAGGATGGCTACACCTTC. Protein: CASSDPRDRRKDGYTF.

Remarks on this clonotype: Because the CDR3's place on the DNA is in doubt, the DNA is left out and the CDR3 is given as listed by TCRdb. The chain combines TRBV29-1 with TRBJ2-2; no check of the table's D call, TRBD1, against the DNA was made. Inclusive of both ends, the CDR3 amounts to 15 amino acids. Germline loops: CDR1 SQVTM, CDR2 ANQGSEA. CDR3 amino acids: CSAKAPGSLPGSCFF.

In this sample, this clonotype turned up many times. The chain is built from TRBV12-3 or TRBV12-4 and TRBJ2-1; D may be TRBD2 (5 bases). V was shortened by 6 bases and J by 7 bases, with 13 bases between the two germline ends. This CDR3 is 13 amino acids long. The CDR3 spells CASRAILVNEQFF. The CDR3 nucleotides read TGTGCCAGCAGGGCTATACTAGTGAATGAGCAGTTCTTC.

This clonotype was observed many times. The chain employs TRBV12-3 or TRBV12-4 and TRBJ2-7; 10 bases match TRBD1. This CDR3 has 14 amino acids. Trimming at V came to 6 bases and at J to 2 bases, leaving 4 bases not matched to a gene. In DNA, the CDR3 is TGTGCCAGCAGCTCCGGGACAGGGGCCTACGAGCAGTACTTC. Its protein is CASSSGTGAYEQYF.

This clonotype was counted a few times. This chain uses TRBV20-1 with TRBJ2-1, with D possibly being TRBD1 or TRBD2 (6 bases each). The V gene lost 1 base and the J gene lost 1 base, with 8 bases spanning the gap. The CDR3 is 14 residues long. CDR1 is DFQATT, CDR2 SNEGSKA, per germline (reference sequence). The CDR3 DNA sequence: TGCAGTGCTAGAGGGAGGGGGTCCTACAATGAGCAGTTCTTC. Its protein is CSARGRGSYNEQFF.